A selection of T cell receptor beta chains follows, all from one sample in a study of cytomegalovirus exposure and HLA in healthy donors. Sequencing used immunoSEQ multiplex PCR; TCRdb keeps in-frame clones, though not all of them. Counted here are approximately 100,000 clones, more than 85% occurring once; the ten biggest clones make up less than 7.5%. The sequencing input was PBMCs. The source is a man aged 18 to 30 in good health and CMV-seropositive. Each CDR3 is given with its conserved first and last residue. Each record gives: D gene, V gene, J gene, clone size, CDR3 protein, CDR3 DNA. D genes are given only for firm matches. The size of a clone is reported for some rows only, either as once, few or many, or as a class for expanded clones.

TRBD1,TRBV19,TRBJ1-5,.,CASNRGQSNQPQHF,TGTGCCAGTAACAGGGGGCAAAGCAATCAGCCCCAGCATTTT
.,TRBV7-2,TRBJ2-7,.,CASSPRTDSTYEQYF,TGTGCCAGCAGCCCCCGGACGGACAGTACCTACGAGCAGTACTTC
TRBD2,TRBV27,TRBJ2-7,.,CASSPYGSGSPYEQYF,TGTGCCAGCAGTCCCTATGGCAGCGGGAGTCCCTACGAGCAGTACTTC
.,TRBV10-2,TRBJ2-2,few,CASSEGFSNTGELFF,TGCGCCAGCAGTGAGGGCTTCTCGAACACCGGGGAGCTGTTTTTT
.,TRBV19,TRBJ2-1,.,CASRPGLAYNEQFF,TGTGCCAGTAGGCCCGGACTGGCCTACAATGAGCAGTTCTTC
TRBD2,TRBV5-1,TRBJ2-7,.,CASSSTSGGSYSYEQYF,TGCGCCAGCAGCTCAACTAGCGGGGGGTCTTACTCCTACGAGCAGTACTTC
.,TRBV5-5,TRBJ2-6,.,CASSAGVSGANVLTF,TGTGCCAGCAGCGCAGGGGTCTCTGGGGCCAACGTCCTGACTTTC
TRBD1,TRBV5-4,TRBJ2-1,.,CASSRNSDRGWIF,TGTGCCAGCAGCCGAAACTCCGACAGGGGGTGGATCTTC
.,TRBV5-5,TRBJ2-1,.,CASSLVRSGGSNEQFF,TGTGCCAGCAGCTTGGTACGCAGCGGAGGCAGTAATGAGCAGTTCTTC
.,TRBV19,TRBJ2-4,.,CASSILDIQYF,TGTGCCAGTAGTATCCTAGACATTCAGTACTTC
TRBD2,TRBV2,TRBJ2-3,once,CASTSGGTDTQYF,TGTGCCAGTACTAGCGGGGGCACAGATACGCAGTATTTT
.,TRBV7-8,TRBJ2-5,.,CASSLTTSIPAETQYF,TGTGCCAGCAGCCTAACAACTAGTATCCCCGCAGAGACCCAGTACTTC
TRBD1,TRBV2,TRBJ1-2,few,CASRGQGGGYTF,TGTGCCAGCAGAGGACAGGGGGGGGGCTACACCTTC
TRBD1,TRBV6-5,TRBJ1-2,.,CASSYSMQGAYYGYTF,TGTGCCAGCAGTTACTCGATGCAGGGGGCTTACTATGGCTACACCTTC
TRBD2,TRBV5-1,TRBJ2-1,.,CASGRTSGNNEQFF,TGCGCCAGCGGGAGGACTAGCGGCAACAATGAGCAGTTCTTC
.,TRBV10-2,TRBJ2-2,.,CASSEGLNTGELFF,TGCGCCAGCAGTGAGGGACTTAACACCGGGGAGCTGTTTTTT
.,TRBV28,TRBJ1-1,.,CASSPSITQNTEAFF,TGTGCCAGCAGTCCCTCGATTACTCAAAACACTGAAGCTTTCTTT
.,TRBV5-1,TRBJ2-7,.,CASSNTGTLVEQYF,TGCGCCAGCAGCAATACAGGGACCCTGGTCGAGCAGTACTTC
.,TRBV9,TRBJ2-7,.,CASSVGQTYEQYF,TGTGCCAGCAGCGTAGGGCAGACCTACGAGCAGTACTTC
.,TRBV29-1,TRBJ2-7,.,CSVEDLREKGYEQYF,TGCAGCGTTGAAGATCTTCGGGAGAAGGGGTACGAGCAGTACTTC
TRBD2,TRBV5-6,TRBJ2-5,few,CASSLFGTSGTETQYF,TGTGCCAGCAGCTTGTTCGGGACTAGCGGGACAGAGACCCAGTACTTC
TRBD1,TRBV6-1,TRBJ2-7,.,CASSTQTGTAREQYF,TGTGCCAGCAGTACCCAGACCGGGACAGCACGGGAGCAGTACTTC
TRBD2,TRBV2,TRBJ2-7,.,CASFQLAGHEEQYF,TGTGCCAGTTTCCAGCTAGCGGGACATGAGGAGCAGTACTTC
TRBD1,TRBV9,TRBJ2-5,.,CASSKTGTGLETQYF,TGTGCCAGCAGCAAGACCGGGACAGGGTTAGAGACCCAGTACTTC
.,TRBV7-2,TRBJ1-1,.,CASSLVGGMNTEAFF,TGTGCCAGCAGCTTAGTGGGGGGAATGAACACTGAAGCTTTCTTT
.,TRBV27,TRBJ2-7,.,CASSSNAQGSYEQYF,TGTGCCAGCAGTTCCAACGCCCAGGGCTCCTACGAGCAGTACTTC
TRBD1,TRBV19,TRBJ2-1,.,CASSTTQGARLPNSKRSYDEQFF,TGTGCCAGTAGTACAACCCAGGGGGCGCGACTCCCGAACTCCAAAAGGTCCTACGATGAGCAGTTCTTC
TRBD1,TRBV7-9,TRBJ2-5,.,CASSPPGQKETQYF,TGTGCCAGCAGCCCTCCGGGACAGAAAGAGACCCAGTACTTC
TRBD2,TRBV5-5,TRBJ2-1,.,CASSLYSRGGYNEQFF,TGTGCCAGCAGCTTGTACTCGCGGGGGGGCTACAATGAGCAGTTCTTC
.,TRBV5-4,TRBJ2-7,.,CASSSGPGDFYEQYF,TGTGCCAGCAGTTCAGGGCCAGGGGATTTCTACGAGCAGTACTTC
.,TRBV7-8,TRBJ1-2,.,CASSPIGDYGYTF,TGTGCCAGCAGCCCTATCGGGGACTATGGCTACACCTTC
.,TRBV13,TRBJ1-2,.,CASSAQWAGSWGYTF,TGTGCCAGCAGCGCCCAATGGGCAGGGTCGTGGGGCTACACCTTC
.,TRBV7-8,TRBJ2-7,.,CASSWNIGTVNYEQYF,TGTGCCAGCAGCTGGAATATAGGGACTGTCAACTACGAGCAGTACTTC
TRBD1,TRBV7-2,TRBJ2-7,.,CASSLAGQGSYEQYF,TGTGCCAGCAGCTTAGCGGGACAGGGCTCCTACGAGCAGTACTTC
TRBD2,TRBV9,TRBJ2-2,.,CASSVGSGGAVNTGELFF,TGTGCCAGCAGCGTAGGCAGCGGGGGGGCTGTGAACACCGGGGAGCTGTTTTTT
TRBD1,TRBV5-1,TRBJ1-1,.,CASSPGGQGSNTEAFF,TGCGCCAGCAGCCCTGGTGGACAGGGGTCCAACACTGAAGCTTTCTTT
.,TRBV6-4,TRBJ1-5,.,CASRLPQHF,TGTGCCAGCAGACTGCCCCAGCATTTT
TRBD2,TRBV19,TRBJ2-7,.,CASSNKAGGVYYEQYF,TGTGCCAGTAGTAACAAAGCGGGAGGGGTTTACTACGAGCAGTACTTC
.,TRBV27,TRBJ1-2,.,CASSLSGEGYTF,TGTGCCAGCAGTTTATCAGGGGAGGGGTACACCTTC
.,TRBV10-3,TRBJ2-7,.,CAIGLGALYEQYF,TGTGCCATCGGGCTAGGGGCGCTCTACGAGCAGTACTTC
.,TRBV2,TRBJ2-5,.,CASSGQGGMGETQYF,TGTGCCAGCAGTGGGCAAGGAGGAATGGGAGAGACCCAGTACTTC
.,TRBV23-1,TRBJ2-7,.,CASSQYRSGYEQYF,TGCGCCAGCAGTCAATACAGGTCAGGGTACGAGCAGTACTTC
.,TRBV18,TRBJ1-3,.,CASSPLRGNTIYF,TGTGCCAGCTCACCACTGCGTGGAAACACCATATATTTT
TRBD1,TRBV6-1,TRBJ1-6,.,CASSGIPGGNSPLHF,TGTGCCAGCAGTGGAATTCCAGGGGGTAATTCACCCCTCCACTTT
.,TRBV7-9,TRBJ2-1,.,CADSAYNEQFF,TGTGCCGACTCCGCTTACAATGAGCAGTTCTTC
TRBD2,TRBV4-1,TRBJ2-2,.,CASSQGLGQSGSGLELFF,TGCGCCAGCAGCCAAGGATTGGGTCAAAGCGGGAGTGGCCTGGAGCTGTTTTTT
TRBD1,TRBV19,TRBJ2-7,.,CASSPRGTGYGYEQYF,TGTGCCAGTAGTCCACGAGGGACAGGGTACGGTTACGAGCAGTACTTC
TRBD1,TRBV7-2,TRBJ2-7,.,CASSFGQGPYEQYF,TGTGCCAGCAGCTTTGGACAGGGTCCCTACGAGCAGTACTTC
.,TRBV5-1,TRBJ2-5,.,CASSLEASRETQYF,TGCGCCAGCAGCTTGGAAGCTAGTCGGGAGACCCAGTACTTC
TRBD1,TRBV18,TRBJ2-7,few,CASSRQGPYEQYF,TGTGCCAGCTCGAGACAGGGGCCATACGAGCAGTACTTC
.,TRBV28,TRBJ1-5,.,CAIHGGLRDQPQHF,TGTGCCATACACGGGGGGCTTAGGGATCAGCCCCAGCATTTT
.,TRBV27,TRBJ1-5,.,CASRPDSGLNQPQHF,TGTGCCAGCAGACCGGACAGCGGACTGAATCAGCCCCAGCATTTT
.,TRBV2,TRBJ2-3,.,CASGGTEHTDTQYF,TGTGCCAGCGGCGGGACAGAGCACACAGATACGCAGTATTTT
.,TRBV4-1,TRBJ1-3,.,CASSRTGSSGNTIYF,TGCGCCAGCAGCCGGACCGGGAGCTCTGGAAACACCATATATTTT
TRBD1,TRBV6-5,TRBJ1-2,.,CASSYDGQGSGYTF,TGTGCCAGCAGTTACGACGGACAGGGTAGTGGCTACACCTTC
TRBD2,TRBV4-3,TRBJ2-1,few,CASSRISGRLDEQFF,TGCGCCAGCAGCCGAATTAGCGGGAGATTGGATGAGCAGTTCTTC
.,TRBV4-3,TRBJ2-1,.,CASSQTKRTSYNEQFF,TGCGCCAGCAGCCAAACTAAGCGGACTTCATACAATGAGCAGTTCTTC
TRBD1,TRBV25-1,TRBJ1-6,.,CASGQVMPLHF,TGTGCCAGCGGACAGGTTATGCCCCTCCACTTT
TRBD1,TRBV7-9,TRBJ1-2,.,CASSLAGQAFYGYTF,TGTGCCAGCAGCTTAGCGGGACAGGCGTTCTATGGCTACACCTTC
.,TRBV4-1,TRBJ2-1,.,CASSQDGGGEPYNEQFF,TGCGCCAGCAGCCAAGATGGAGGGGGGGAGCCCTACAATGAGCAGTTCTTC